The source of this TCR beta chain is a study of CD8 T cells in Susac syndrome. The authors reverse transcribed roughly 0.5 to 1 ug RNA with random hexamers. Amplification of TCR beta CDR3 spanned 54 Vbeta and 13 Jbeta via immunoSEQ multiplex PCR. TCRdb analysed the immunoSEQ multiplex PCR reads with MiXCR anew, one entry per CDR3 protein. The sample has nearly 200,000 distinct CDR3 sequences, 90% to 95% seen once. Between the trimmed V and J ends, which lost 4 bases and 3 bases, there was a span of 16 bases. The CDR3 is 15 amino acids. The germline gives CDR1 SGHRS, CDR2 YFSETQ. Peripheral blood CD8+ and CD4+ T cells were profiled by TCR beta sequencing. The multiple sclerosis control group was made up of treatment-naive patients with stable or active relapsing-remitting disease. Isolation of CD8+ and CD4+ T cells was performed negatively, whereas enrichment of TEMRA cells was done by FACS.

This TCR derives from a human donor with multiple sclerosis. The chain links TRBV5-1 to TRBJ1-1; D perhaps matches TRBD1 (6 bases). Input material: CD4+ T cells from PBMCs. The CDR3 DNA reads TGCGCCAGCAGCGAACAGGGAGATGGGTACACTGAAGCTTTCTTT. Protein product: CASSEQGDGYTEAFF.